The present T cell receptor (beta chain) was sequenced within a study of cytomegalovirus exposure and HLA in healthy donors. Study-level points and caveats: Analysis performed later found 15,000 or so TCR beta sequences associated with HLA alleles at 0.05 false discovery rate. Researchers reported in a later analysis that a missense DCLRE1C variant was tied to TCR beta V- and J-gene trimming. Differences between HLA loci emerged in a later analysis of TCR association rates, with DRB1 most and HLA-C fewest.

Of note for this clone: Its antigen is unidentified.

PCR amplification relied on 60 Vbeta primers (plus 13 Jbeta primers). Sequencing used immunoSEQ multiplex PCR; TCRdb keeps in-frame clones, though not all of them. The sample includes 150,000 to 200,000 clones, around 76% of them seen just once. The donors, nominally healthy at sampling, likely had unrecorded immune exposures. The material sequenced was PBMCs. The sequence came from a female donor in good health and CMV-seronegative.

This CDR3 is CASSQPGQGIDGYTF. For the CDR3, the DNA is TGTGCCAGCAGCCAACCGGGACAGGGAATCGATGGCTACACCTTC. This chain connects TRBV14 to TRBJ1-2; 9 bases agree with TRBD1. CDR1 is SGHDN and CDR2 is FVKESK in the germline V gene. After removal of 2 bases from V and 6 bases from J, the junction contained 7 bases not matched to a gene. The CDR3 runs to 15 residues. The entire variable domain, with the rest obtained from reference TRBV14 and TRBJ1-2, is as follows: EAGVTQFPSHSVIEKGQTVTLRCDPISGHDNLYWYRRVMGKEIKFLLHFVKESKQDESGMPNNRFLAERTGGTYSTLKVQPAELEDSGVYFCASSQPGQGIDGYTFGSGTRLTVV.